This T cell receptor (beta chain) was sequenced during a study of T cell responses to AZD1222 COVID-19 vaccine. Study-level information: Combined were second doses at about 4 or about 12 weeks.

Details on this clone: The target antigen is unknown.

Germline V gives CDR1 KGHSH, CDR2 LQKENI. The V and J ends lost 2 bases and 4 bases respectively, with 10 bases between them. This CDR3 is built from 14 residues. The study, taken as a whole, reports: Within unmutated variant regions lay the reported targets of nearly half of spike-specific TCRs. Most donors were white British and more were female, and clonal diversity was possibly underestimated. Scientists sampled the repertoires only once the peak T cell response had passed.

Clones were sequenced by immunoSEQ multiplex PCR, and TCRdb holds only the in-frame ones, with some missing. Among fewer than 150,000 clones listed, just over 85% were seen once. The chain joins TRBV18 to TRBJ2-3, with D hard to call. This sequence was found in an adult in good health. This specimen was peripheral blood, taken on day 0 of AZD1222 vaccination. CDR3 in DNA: TGTGCCAGCTCACCAGGGAACGGTGCAGATACGCAGTATTTT. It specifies CASSPGNGADTQYF.